These 22 T cell receptor beta chains were sequenced from one sample in a study of blood T cell repertoires in COVID-19. The assay was immunoSEQ multiplex PCR, and TCRdb's table has in-frame clones only and misses some. The sample holds roughly 270,000 clones; roughly 85% are singletons and the top ten take around 2.3%. Sequencing was carried out using PBMCs or T cells enriched from blood (not recorded which). The source of these receptors is a woman aged 45-59 years who had recovered from COVID-19.

The gene calls are TRBV19 and TRBJ2-7; TRBD2 is a possible D gene (6 bases). Deletions cut 5 bases from V and 6 bases from J, with 14 bases between. Germline lookup yields CDR1 LNHDA and CDR2 SQIVND (reference sequence). This CDR3 spans 13 amino acids. CDR3 DNA sequence: TGTGCCAGTAGTGCCTCTCAGGGAGGCGAGCAGTACTTC. Translation gives CASSASQGGEQYF.

As for this clone: Other DNA sequences in the same sample also yield this CDR3. The rearrangement uses TRBV2 and TRBJ2-5; D remains ambiguous. V was pared by 5 bases and J by 0 bases, with 7 bases between. The CDR3 has 13 amino acids. Germline V CDR1 and CDR2: SNHLY, FYNNEI. The CDR3 spells CASSNGYQETQYF. The CDR3 nucleotides are TGTGCCAGCAGTAACGGGTACCAAGAGACCCAGTACTTC. The whole variable domain, filled in from reference TRBV2 and TRBJ2-5, reads EPEVTQTPSHQVTQMGQEVILRCVPISNHLYFYWYRQILGQKVEFLVSFYNNEISEKSEIFDDQFSVERPDGSNFTLKIRSTKLEDSAMYFCASSNGYQETQYFGPGTRLLVL.

Only a few counts were recorded for this clone. This chain connects TRBV4-1 to TRBJ2-5; 8 bases agree with TRBD2. The ends lost 4 bases at V and 2 bases at J; junction bases unmatched: 3. Germline values: CDR1 MGHRA, CDR2 YSYEKL. The CDR3 covers 14 residues. CDR3 DNA sequence: TGCGCCAGCAGCCTTGGGACTAGGCAAGAGACCCAGTACTTC. It translates to CASSLGTRQETQYF.

The V and J genes are TRBV9 and TRBJ2-5; D ambiguous. Per the germline V gene, CDR1 is SGDLS and CDR2 is YYNGEE. The CDR3 length is 12 residues. V shed 3 bases and J shed 5 bases, with 8 bases lying between them. CDR3 DNA: TGTGCCAGCAGCGGGTCCGGGGAGACCCAGTACTTC. Its translation: CASSGSGETQYF.

The chain combines TRBV5-5 with TRBJ2-7; D is ambiguous. The CDR3 extends over 14 amino acids. Trimming left V 6 bases short and J 0 bases short, with 13 bases between. Per the germline V gene, CDR1 is SGHKS and CDR2 is YYEKEE (reference sequence). CDR3 coding DNA: TGTGCCAGCATCAAAAGCGTAAACTCCTACGAGCAGTACTTC. Translated, it gives CASIKSVNSYEQYF.

The J gene is TRBJ2-7, the V gene TRBV29-1, with D unresolved. Germline CDR1 and CDR2: SQVTM and ANQGSEA. CDR3 length equals 11 residues. V was shortened by 4 bases and J by 3 bases, with 7 bases between the two germline ends. The CDR3, as DNA: TGCAGCGTTGGGCTTCACTACGAGCAGTACTTC. It is translated as CSVGLHYEQYF.

The V call is TRBV30, the J call TRBJ2-1, with a weak D call TRBD2 (6 bases). The CDR3 consists of 13 residues. Per the germline V gene, CDR1 is GTSNPN and CDR2 is SVGIG (reference sequence). Trimming left V 8 bases short and J 5 bases short, with 16 bases between. The CDR3 protein is CARDSGTNNEQFF. The CDR3 DNA reads TGTGCCAGAGATAGCGGAACCAACAATGAGCAGTTCTTC.

This chain joins TRBV18 and TRBJ1-5, with 8 positions matching TRBD1. The germline CDR1 and CDR2 sequences are KGHSH and LQKENI. The V segment lost 6 bases and the J segment 5 bases; nucleotides outside the gene matches: 3. This CDR3 comprises 13 residues. The CDR3 loop reads CASSGQGDQPQHF. The CDR3 DNA follows: TGTGCCAGCTCCGGACAGGGCGATCAGCCCCAGCATTTT.

The chain employs TRBV3-1 (or the pseudogene TRBV3-2) and TRBJ1-2; possible D gene TRBD1, 5 bases. The CDR3 has 17 residues. V gave up 0 bases and J gave up 3 bases, with 17 bases separating them. Germline values: CDR1 LGHDT, CDR2 YNNKEL (reference sequence). CDR3 sequence reads: CASSQDATVKTYYGYTF. The CDR3, as DNA: TGTGCCAGCAGCCAAGACGCGACAGTTAAGACTTACTATGGCTACACCTTC.

The rearrangement links TRBV27 to TRBJ2-2; weak D call: TRBD1 (6 bases). V lost 7 bases and J 0 bases, leaving 15 bases between the germline ends. This CDR3 has 16 amino acids. Germline-derived CDR1 and CDR2 are MNHEY and SMNVEV (reference sequence). As DNA, the CDR3 is TGTGCCAGCACTACCAACAGGGCCGCGAACACCGGGGAGCTGTTTTTT. Amino acid sequence: CASTTNRAANTGELFF.

The chain links TRBV12-3 or TRBV12-4 to TRBJ1-1; the D gene is possibly TRBD1 (5 bases). V dropped 6 bases and J dropped 4 bases, with 12 bases sitting between them. This CDR3 is built from 13 residues. In DNA, the CDR3 is TGTGCCAGCAGACCTACAGGCGGCACTGAAGCTTTCTTT. Protein: CASRPTGGTEAFF.

The rearrangement links TRBV27 to TRBJ1-3, with D perhaps matching TRBD1 (5 bases). V was clipped by 2 bases and J by 2 bases, with 10 bases between them. Germline V gene data show CDR1 as MNHEY and CDR2 as SMNVEV (reference sequence). This CDR3 region has 15 residues. This CDR3 is CASSLGAGPGNTIYF. CDR3 nucleotide sequence: TGTGCCAGCAGTTTAGGGGCAGGTCCTGGAAACACCATATATTTT.

The CDR3 here is CASRVQGATNQPQHF. In nucleotides, the CDR3 is TGTGCCAGTAGGGTACAGGGGGCGACCAATCAGCCCCAGCATTTT. The chain is built from TRBV19 and TRBJ1-5, with 9 bases matching TRBD1. V was pared by 6 bases and J by 3 bases, with 6 bases of the junction left unmatched. This CDR3 contains 15 residues. CDR1 and CDR2 from the germline V gene are LNHDA and SQIVND (reference sequence).

The chain combines TRBV3-1 (or the pseudogene TRBV3-2) with TRBJ2-2; 12 bases are shared with TRBD2. This CDR3 spans 19 amino acids. V was clipped by 2 bases and J by 6 bases; unmatched bases: 13. Germline-derived CDR1 and CDR2 are LGHDT and YNNKEL (reference sequence). Here the CDR3 reads CASSQRLAGGFNLAGELFF. The CDR3 nucleotides read TGTGCCAGCAGCCAAAGGCTAGCGGGGGGGTTCAATTTGGCCGGGGAGCTGTTTTTT.

The rearrangement joins TRBV27 to TRBJ1-3; D is possibly TRBD1 (5 bases). CDR3 length: 15 residues. The V gene lost 3 bases and the J gene lost 2 bases, with 11 bases spanning the gap. CDR1 and CDR2 from the germline V gene are MNHEY and SMNVEV (reference sequence). CDR3 coding DNA: TGTGCCAGCAGTTTGTTAGGGGATCCTGGAAACACCATATATTTT. Its protein product is CASSLLGDPGNTIYF.

The chain carries TRBV5-4 and TRBJ1-1, with 8 bases matching TRBD1. The germline gives CDR1 SGHNT, CDR2 YYREEE (reference sequence). Germline trimming cut 4 bases from V and 3 bases from J; bases unmatched to any gene: 8. The CDR3 extends over 15 amino acids. CDR3 DNA sequence: TGTGCCAGCAGCGCCAATCTACAGGGGGACACTGAAGCTTTCTTT. Translating it yields CASSANLQGDTEAFF.

The J gene is TRBJ1-2, the V gene TRBV19; D may be TRBD1 (5 bases). Germline values: CDR1 LNHDA, CDR2 SQIVND (reference sequence). The CDR3 sequence is 15 residues long. V was cut by 2 bases and J by 4 bases, with 14 bases left in between. The CDR3 reads CASSISQARVYGYTF. In DNA form, the CDR3 reads TGTGCCAGTAGTATATCACAGGCGCGTGTCTATGGCTACACCTTC.

The V gene is TRBV6-5, the J gene TRBJ2-5; 8 bases agree with TRBD2. CDR1 MNHEY and CDR2 SVGAGI come from the germline V gene. This CDR3 is built from 14 residues. The V gene end was trimmed by 6 bases and the J gene end by 2 bases; junction bases not matched to a gene: 5. CDR3 sequence: CASRRLARQETQYF. In DNA, the CDR3 is TGTGCCAGCAGGCGACTAGCGAGACAAGAGACCCAGTACTTC.

About this clone itself: The junction does not match germline at one end; this may be a read error. The chain has TRBV11-2 and TRBJ1-1, with 7 bases fitting TRBD1. The CDR3 length is 15 residues. Germline CDR1 is SGHAT and CDR2 is FQNNGV. The DNA for the CDR3 is TGTGCCAGCAGCTTACTGACAGGGTCGAACATTGAAGCTTTCTTT. Residues: CASSLLTGSNIEAFF.

For the CDR3, the DNA is TGTGCCAGCAGCGGACTAGCGGGAGGGAGAGTCACAGATACGCAGTATTTT. Translated: CASSGLAGGRVTDTQYF. The chain carries TRBV11-2 and TRBJ2-3; 15 bases match TRBD2. The CDR3 spans 17 residues. The V gene end was trimmed by 5 bases and the J gene end by 2 bases; junction bases not matched to a gene: 5. The germline V gene encodes CDR1 SGHAT and CDR2 FQNNGV.

This chain joins TRBV19 and TRBJ2-7; TRBD1 matches at 7 bases. Per the germline V gene, CDR1 is LNHDA and CDR2 is SQIVND (reference sequence). CDR3 length equals 13 residues. V was clipped by 5 bases and J by 4 bases; unmatched bases: 5. This CDR3 is CASSVGTAYEQYF. The CDR3 nucleotides are TGTGCCAGTAGTGTCGGGACAGCTTACGAGCAGTACTTC.

V gene TRBV4-3 combines with J gene TRBJ1-1; weak D call: TRBD1 (6 bases). The CDR3 has 13 amino acids. Germline values: CDR1 LGHNA, CDR2 YSLEER. The V end lost 0 bases, the J end lost 6 bases, and 8 bases lay between the germline ends. CDR3 residues: CASSQDRGAEAFF. The CDR3 DNA reads as TGCGCCAGCAGCCAAGACAGGGGCGCTGAAGCTTTCTTT.